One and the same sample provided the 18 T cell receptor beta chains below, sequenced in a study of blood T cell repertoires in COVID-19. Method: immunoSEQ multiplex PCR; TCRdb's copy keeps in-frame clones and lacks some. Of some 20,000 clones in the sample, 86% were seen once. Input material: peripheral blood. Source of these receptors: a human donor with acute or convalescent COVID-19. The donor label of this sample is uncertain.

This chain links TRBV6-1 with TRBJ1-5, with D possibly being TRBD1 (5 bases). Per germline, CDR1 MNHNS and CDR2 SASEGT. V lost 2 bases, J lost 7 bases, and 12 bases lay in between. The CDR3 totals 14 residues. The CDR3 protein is CASSERMGGQPQHF. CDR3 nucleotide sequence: TGTGCCAGCAGTGAAAGAATGGGGGGACAGCCCCAGCATTTT.

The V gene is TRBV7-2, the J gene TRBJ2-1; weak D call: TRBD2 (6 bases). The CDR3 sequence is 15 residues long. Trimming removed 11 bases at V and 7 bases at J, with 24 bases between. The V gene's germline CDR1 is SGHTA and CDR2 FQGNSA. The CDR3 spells CALRRGGIVTNEQFF. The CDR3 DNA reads TGTGCCCTTCGAAGGGGCGGGATTGTGACGAATGAGCAGTTCTTC.

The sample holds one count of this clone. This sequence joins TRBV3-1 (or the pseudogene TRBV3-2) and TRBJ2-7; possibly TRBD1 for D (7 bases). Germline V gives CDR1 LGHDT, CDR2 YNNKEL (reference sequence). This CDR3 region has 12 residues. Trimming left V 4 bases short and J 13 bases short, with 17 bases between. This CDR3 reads CASSPPQGGPYF. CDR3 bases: TGTGCCAGCAGCCCACCGCAGGGGGGACCCTACTTC.

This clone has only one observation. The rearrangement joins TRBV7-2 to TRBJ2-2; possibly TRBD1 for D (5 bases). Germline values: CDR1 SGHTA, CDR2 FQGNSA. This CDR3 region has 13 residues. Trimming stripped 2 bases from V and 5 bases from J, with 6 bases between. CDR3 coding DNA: TGTGCCAGCAGCTTACAGGGTACCGGGGAGCTGTTTTTT. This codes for CASSLQGTGELFF.

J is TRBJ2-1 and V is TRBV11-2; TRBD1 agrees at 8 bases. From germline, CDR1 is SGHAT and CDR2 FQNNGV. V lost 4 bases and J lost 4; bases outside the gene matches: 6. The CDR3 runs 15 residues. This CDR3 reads CASSSRDRRYNEQFF. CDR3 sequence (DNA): TGTGCCAGCAGCTCCAGGGACAGGCGGTACAATGAGCAGTTCTTC.

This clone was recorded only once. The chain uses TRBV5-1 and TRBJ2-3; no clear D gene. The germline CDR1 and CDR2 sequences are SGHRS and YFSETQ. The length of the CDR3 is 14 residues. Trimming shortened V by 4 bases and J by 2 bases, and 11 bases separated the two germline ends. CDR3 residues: CASSPRYSTDTQYF. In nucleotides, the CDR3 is TGCGCCAGCAGCCCGCGGTACTCCACAGATACGCAGTATTTT.

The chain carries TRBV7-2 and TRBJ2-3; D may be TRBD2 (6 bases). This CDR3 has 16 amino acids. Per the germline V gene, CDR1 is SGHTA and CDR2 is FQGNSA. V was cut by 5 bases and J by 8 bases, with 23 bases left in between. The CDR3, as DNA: TGTGCCAGCAGCCCTCGGGACTCCTCGGGTTTTGTTACGCAGTATTTT. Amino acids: CASSPRDSSGFVTQYF.

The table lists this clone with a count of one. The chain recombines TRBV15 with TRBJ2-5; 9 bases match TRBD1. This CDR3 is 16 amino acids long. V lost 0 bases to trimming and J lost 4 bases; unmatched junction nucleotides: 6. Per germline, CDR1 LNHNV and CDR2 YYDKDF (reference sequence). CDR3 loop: CATSREVQGAGETQYF. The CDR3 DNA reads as TGTGCCACCAGCAGAGAAGTACAGGGGGCCGGAGAGACCCAGTACTTC.

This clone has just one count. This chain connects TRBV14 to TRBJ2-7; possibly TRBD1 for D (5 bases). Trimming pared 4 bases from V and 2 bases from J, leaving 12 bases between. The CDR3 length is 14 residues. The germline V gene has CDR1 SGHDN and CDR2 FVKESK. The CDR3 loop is CASSRGTGTYEQYF. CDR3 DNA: TGTGCCAGCAGCCGCGGCACAGGAACCTACGAGCAGTACTTC. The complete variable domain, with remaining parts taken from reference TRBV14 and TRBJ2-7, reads EAGVTQFPSHSVIEKGQTVTLRCDPISGHDNLYWYRRVMGKEIKFLLHFVKESKQDESGMPNNRFLAERTGGTYSTLKVQPAELEDSGVYFCASSRGTGTYEQYFGPGTRLTVT.

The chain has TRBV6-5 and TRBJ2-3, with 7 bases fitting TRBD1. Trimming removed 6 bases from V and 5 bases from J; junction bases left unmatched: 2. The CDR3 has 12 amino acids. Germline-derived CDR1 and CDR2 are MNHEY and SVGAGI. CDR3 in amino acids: CASRRQGDTQYF. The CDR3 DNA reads TGTGCCAGCAGGCGACAGGGAGATACGCAGTATTTT.

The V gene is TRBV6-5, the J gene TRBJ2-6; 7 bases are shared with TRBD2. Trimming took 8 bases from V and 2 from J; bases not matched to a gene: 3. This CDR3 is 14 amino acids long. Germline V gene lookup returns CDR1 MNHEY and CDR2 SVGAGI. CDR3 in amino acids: CASWEGTGANVLTF. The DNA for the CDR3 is TGTGCCAGCTGGGAGGGAACTGGGGCCAACGTCCTGACTTTC.

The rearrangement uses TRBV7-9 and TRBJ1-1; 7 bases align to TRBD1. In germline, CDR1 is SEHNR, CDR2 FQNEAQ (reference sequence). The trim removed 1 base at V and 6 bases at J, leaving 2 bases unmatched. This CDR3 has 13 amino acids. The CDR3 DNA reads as TGTGCCAGCAGCTTAGTCCAGGGGGCTGAAGCTTTCTTT. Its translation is CASSLVQGAEAFF.

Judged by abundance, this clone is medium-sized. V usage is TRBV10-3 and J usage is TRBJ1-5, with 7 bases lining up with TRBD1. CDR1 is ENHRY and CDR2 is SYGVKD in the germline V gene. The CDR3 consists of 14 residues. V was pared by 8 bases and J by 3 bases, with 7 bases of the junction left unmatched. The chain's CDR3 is CAIGTGDLNQPQHF. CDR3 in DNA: TGTGCCATCGGTACAGGGGATCTCAATCAGCCCCAGCATTTT.

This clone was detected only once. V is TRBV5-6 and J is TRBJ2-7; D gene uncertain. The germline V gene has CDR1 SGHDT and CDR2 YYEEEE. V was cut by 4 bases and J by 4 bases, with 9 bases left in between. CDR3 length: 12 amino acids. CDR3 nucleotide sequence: TGTGCCAGCAGCGGGCAGACGTACGAGCAGTACTTC. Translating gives CASSGQTYEQYF.

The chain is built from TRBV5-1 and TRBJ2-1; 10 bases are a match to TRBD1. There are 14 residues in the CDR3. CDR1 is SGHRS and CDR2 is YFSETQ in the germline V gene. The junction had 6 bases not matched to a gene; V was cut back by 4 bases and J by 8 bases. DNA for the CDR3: TGCGCCAGCAGCATGACAGGGGGCACGCATGAGCAGTTCTTC. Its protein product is CASSMTGGTHEQFF.

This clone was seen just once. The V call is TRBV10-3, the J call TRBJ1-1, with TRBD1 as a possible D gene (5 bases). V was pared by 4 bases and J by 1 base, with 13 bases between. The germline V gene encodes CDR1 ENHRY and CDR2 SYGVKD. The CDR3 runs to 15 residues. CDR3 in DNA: TGTGCCATCAGTGGGCGGGACGGGGCGAACACTGAAGCTTTCTTT. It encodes CAISGRDGANTEAFF.

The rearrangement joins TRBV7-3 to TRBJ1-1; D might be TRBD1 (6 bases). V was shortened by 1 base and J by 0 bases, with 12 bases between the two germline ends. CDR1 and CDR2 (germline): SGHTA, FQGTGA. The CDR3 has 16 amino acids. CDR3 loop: CASSLNGGPLNTEAFF. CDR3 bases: TGTGCCAGCAGCTTAAACGGGGGGCCCTTGAACACTGAAGCTTTCTTT.

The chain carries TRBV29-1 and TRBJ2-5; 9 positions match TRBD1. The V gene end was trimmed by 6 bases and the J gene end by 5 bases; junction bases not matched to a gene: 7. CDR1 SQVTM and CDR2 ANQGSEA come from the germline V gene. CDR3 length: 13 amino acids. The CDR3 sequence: CSVGTGSRETQYF. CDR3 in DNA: TGCAGCGTGGGGACAGGGTCCCGGGAGACCCAGTACTTC.